This T cell receptor beta chain was captured by sequencing in a study of CD8 T cells in Susac syndrome. RNA in amounts of roughly 0.5 to 1 ug was reverse transcribed with random hexamers. A single record per CDR3 protein comes from TCRdb applying MiXCR to the immunoSEQ multiplex PCR reads. In the table there are roughly 180,000 distinct CDR3 sequences, about 95% of which are singletons. In blood CD8+ and CD4+ T cells, TCR beta underwent sequencing. V was clipped by 2 bases and J by 9 bases, with 6 bases between them. The CDR3 length is 11 residues. Germline loops: CDR1 SGHNT, CDR2 YYREEE (reference sequence).

The source is a human donor in good health. The material sequenced was CD4+ T cells from PBMCs. The chain combines TRBV5-4 with TRBJ2-1; D is unclear. CDR3 sequence reads: CASSFNAEQFF. The CDR3 nucleotides are TGTGCCAGCAGCTTTAACGCTGAGCAGTTCTTC.